A single sample is the source of the 5 T cell receptor beta chains below, sequenced in a study of blood T cell repertoires in COVID-19. The protocol was immunoSEQ multiplex PCR, while the TCRdb copy is restricted to in-frame clones and leaves out a portion. The repertoire has roughly 100,000 clones, around 81% of them found once; the top ten carry around 4.7%. What was sequenced was peripheral blood. These TCRs come from a man at least 80 years old with COVID-19, enrolled during active disease.

The chain employs TRBV7-3 and TRBJ2-3, with 10 nucleotides matching TRBD2. Trimming removed 4 bases from V and 4 bases from J; junction bases left unmatched: 5. The CDR3 contains 15 residues. Germline V gene lookup returns CDR1 SGHTA and CDR2 FQGTGA. The CDR3 is CASSSHTSGADTQYF. The CDR3 DNA sequence: TGTGCCAGCAGCTCGCATACTAGCGGGGCAGATACGCAGTATTTT.

This clone was counted only a few times. V gene TRBV3-1 (or the pseudogene TRBV3-2) combines with J gene TRBJ1-2, with 8 bases lining up with TRBD1. Germline V gene sequence: CDR1 LGHDT, CDR2 YNNKEL (reference sequence). This CDR3 has 15 residues. J was trimmed by 5 bases and V by 1 base; bases with no gene match: 6. CDR3 nucleotides: TGTGCCAGCAGCCAAGTAGGACAGGGTGGGTATGGCTACACCTTC. Protein sequence: CASSQVGQGGYGYTF.

This rearrangement joins TRBV5-1 to TRBJ1-6, with a possible D match to TRBD1 (5 bases). Germline-derived CDR1 and CDR2 are SGHRS and YFSETQ. This CDR3 contains 15 residues. V was trimmed by 0 bases and J by 7 bases, leaving 11 bases between them. Here the CDR3 reads CASSLAGRGNSPLHF. CDR3 coding DNA: TGCGCCAGCAGCTTGGCGGGACGGGGGAATTCACCCCTCCACTTT.

V is TRBV27 and J is TRBJ2-3, with D possibly TRBD2 on 6 matching bases. CDR3 length: 15 residues. V lost 5 bases, J lost 7 bases, and 19 bases lay in between. The germline CDR1 and CDR2 sequences are MNHEY and SMNVEV (reference sequence). Here the CDR3 reads CASSPGRGRAHTQYF. In DNA, the CDR3 is TGTGCCAGCAGTCCAGGGCGGGGTAGGGCCCATACGCAGTATTTT.

This chain joins TRBV10-3 and TRBJ2-3; 9 nucleotides match TRBD1. CDR1 and CDR2 (germline): ENHRY, SYGVKD. With 2 bases clipped from V and 5 bases from J, the junction kept 2 bases outside the gene matches. The CDR3 is 14 residues long. The CDR3 loop reads CAISETGGRDTQYF. The CDR3 DNA follows: TGTGCCATCAGTGAGACAGGGGGCAGAGATACGCAGTATTTT.